This T cell receptor (beta chain) was recorded in a study of read filtering for tumor transcriptome and immune sequencing. CDR1 and CDR2 from the germline V gene are SGHTA and FQGNSA. This CDR3 is 16 amino acids long. There are a few counts of this clonotype. Relative to the germline gene, one junction end is altered; a read error may explain this. Molecular barcoded adaptors covering alpha/delta and beta/gamma chains were used on 400 ng RNA. One entry per CDR3 protein, called by TCRdb with MiXCR from the reads. The sample carries approximately 65,000 distinct CDR3 sequences, approximately 15% recorded once.

Sequencing was carried out using a population of CD138-negative cells sorted from bone marrow. The source of this sequence is a donor aged 40 or over with multiple myeloma. The chain employs TRBV7-2 and TRBJ2-1, with 9 positions matching TRBD2. The CDR3 is CACSPALAGGRSEQFF. The CDR3 DNA reads TGTGCCTGCAGCCCCGCGCTGGCGGGAGGGCGGAGTGAGCAGTTCTTC.